These 27 T cell receptor beta chains came from one sample sequenced in a study of T-cell reconstitution after alpha-beta-depleted transplantation in children (dated by TCRdb to the mid-2010s). The sample's treatment or condition label, decoded: allogeneic hematopoietic cell transplantation with graft depleted of TCRalphabeta T cells and CD19 B cells. Library preparation was by PCR. Sequencing instrument: Illumina HiSeq 2500. TCR library preparation used molecular barcoding, with unique molecular identifiers applied to normalize quantification of the TCRbeta repertoire. In TCRdb, the public reads were trimmed at Q25 with fastp and aligned with MiXCR, with productive beta chains retained. Every CDR3 protein is listed once, alongside the most common genes and DNA of its rows. This sample has some 830,000 distinct CDR3 sequences in its table, and about 15% of those were observed once. The ten largest clones add up to around 5.3% of the sample.

Source: PBMCs, mostly from graft donor cells, taken 360 days after TCRalphabeta/CD19-depleted stem cell transplant. These receptors all stem from a male patient between 5 and 17 years old who had a stem cell transplant for acute lymphoblastic leukemia, so the T cells may come from the graft donor.

The sample holds a few counts of this clonotype. The chain employs TRBV5-5 and TRBJ2-2, with TRBD2 matching 7 bases. CDR3 length: 15 residues. Losses at the gene ends were 0 bases for V and 2 bases for J; bases not matched to a gene: 1. Per germline, CDR1 SGHKS and CDR2 YYEKEE (reference sequence). The CDR3 region is CASSLERGNTGELFF. As DNA, the CDR3 is TGTGCCAGCAGCTTGGAGCGGGGTAACACCGGGGAGCTGTTTTTT.

The DNA for the CDR3 is TGTGCCAGCAGGGACAACCTCATCACAGATACGCAGTATTTT. Protein sequence: CASRDNLITDTQYF. The rearrangement joins TRBV2 to TRBJ2-3, with a weak D call TRBD1 (5 bases). This CDR3 has 14 residues. Germline assignment: CDR1 SNHLY and CDR2 FYNNEI. With 6 bases removed from V and 2 bases from J, the gap between germline ends came to 12 bases. Looking up the rest from reference TRBV2 and TRBJ2-3 gives the full variable domain: EPEVTQTPSHQVTQMGQEVILRCVPISNHLYFYWYRQILGQKVEFLVSFYNNEISEKSEIFDDQFSVERPDGSNFTLKIRSTKLEDSAMYFCASRDNLITDTQYFGPGTRLTVL.

The CDR3 sequence: CASSLAPYGFANQPQHF. CDR3 DNA sequence: TGTGCCAGCAGCTTAGCCCCGTACGGATTCGCCAATCAGCCCCAGCATTTT. This sequence joins TRBV7-2 and TRBJ1-5; D unclear. This CDR3 is 17 amino acids long. V lost 0 bases, J lost 3 bases, and 15 bases lay in between. Looked up from germline, CDR1 is SGHTA and CDR2 is FQGNSA. Based on the CDR3 plus reference TRBV7-2 and TRBJ1-5, the full variable domain is GAGVSQSPSNKVTEKGKDVELRCDPISGHTALYWYRQSLGQGLEFLIYFQGNSAPDKSGLPSDRFSAERTGGSVSTLTIQRTQQEDSAVYLCASSLAPYGFANQPQHFGDGTRLSIL.

V gene TRBV7-2 combines with J gene TRBJ2-2, with D perhaps TRBD2 (5 bases). Germline CDR1 reads SGHTA; CDR2 reads FQGNSA. V lost 4 bases and J lost 4, with 7 bases in between. The CDR3 totals 13 residues. The CDR3 region is CASSWRVTGELFF. The DNA for the CDR3 is TGTGCCAGCAGCTGGCGGGTCACCGGGGAGCTGTTTTTT.

This clonotype was recorded a few times. This rearrangement joins TRBV15 to TRBJ2-4; no clear D. The length of the CDR3 is 14 residues. V shed 6 bases and J shed 0 bases, with 9 bases lying between them. Germline-derived CDR1 and CDR2 are LNHNV and YYDKDF (reference sequence). CDR3 sequence: CATREDLAKNIQYF. In DNA, the CDR3 is TGTGCCACCAGGGAAGACCTAGCCAAAAACATTCAGTACTTC.

This chain connects TRBV3-1 to TRBJ2-1, with 8 bases identical to TRBD2. The CDR3 length is 18 residues. Trimming cost V 2 bases and J 9 bases; bases outside gene matches: 18. Germline lookup yields CDR1 LGHDT and CDR2 YNNKEL (reference sequence). The CDR3 DNA sequence: TGTGCCAGCAGCCAACGGATTAGCGGGATACCTAGGGGGGGTGAGCAGTTCTTC. Its translation: CASSQRISGIPRGGEQFF.

The rearrangement links TRBV7-6 to TRBJ2-5; no definite D call. The V gene's germline CDR1 is SGHVS and CDR2 FNYEAQ. Trimming left V 1 base short and J 1 base short, with 13 bases between. This CDR3 comprises 16 residues. The CDR3 here is CASSLGGLAPQETQYF. As DNA, the CDR3 is TGTGCCAGCAGCTTAGGAGGTTTGGCCCCCCAAGAGACCCAGTACTTC.

J is TRBJ2-1 and V is TRBV10-3, with 8 positions matching TRBD2. Germline V gene sequence: CDR1 ENHRY, CDR2 SYGVKD. V shed 6 bases and J 4 bases; nucleotides not matched to a gene: 8. The length of the CDR3 is 15 residues. CDR3 sequence (DNA): TGTGCCATCAGCGAGGGGCTAGCGGGTTACAATGAGCAGTTCTTC. It yields the protein CAISEGLAGYNEQFF.

The J gene is TRBJ2-7, the V gene TRBV28; maybe TRBD1 (6 bases). This CDR3 region has 14 residues. Germline assignment: CDR1 MDHEN and CDR2 SYDVKM. The V and J ends lost 6 bases and 4 bases respectively, with 16 bases between them. CDR3 protein: CASSYRVLGYEQYF. The DNA of the CDR3 is TGTGCCAGCAGCTACAGGGTATTGGGGTACGAGCAGTACTTC.

J is TRBJ2-7 and V is TRBV5-1; a possible D gene is TRBD1 (6 bases). V shed 8 bases and J shed 3 bases, with 15 bases lying between them. The CDR3 spans 13 residues. Germline V CDR1 and CDR2: SGHRS, YFSETQ. The CDR3 nucleotides read TGCGCCAGACCCCCGACAGGAGACTACGAGCAGTACTTC. Its translation: CARPPTGDYEQYF.

Turning to this clonotype: The junction does not match germline at one end; this may be a read error. The J gene is TRBJ2-2, the V gene TRBV12-3 or TRBV12-4, with 12 bases matching TRBD2. The CDR3 has 16 amino acids. The CDR3 DNA reads TGTGACAGCAGTTTCGGACTAGCGGGAACTAGGGGGGAGCTGTTTTTT. Translated, it gives CDSSFGLAGTRGELFF.

This clonotype was recorded a few times. The chain links TRBV4-1 to TRBJ1-3, with D possibly matching TRBD1 (6 bases). The V end lost 1 base, the J end lost 0 bases, and 10 bases lay between the germline ends. CDR1 is MGHRA and CDR2 is YSYEKL in the germline V gene. The CDR3 is 16 residues long. The DNA for the CDR3 is TGCGCCAGCAGCCAAGTAGGGGGACCCTCTGGAAACACCATATATTTT. Its translation is CASSQVGGPSGNTIYF.

In this sample, this clonotype turned up many times. This chain links TRBV12-3 or TRBV12-4 with TRBJ1-1; 7 nucleotides match TRBD1. Trimming removed 6 bases from V and 11 bases from J; junction bases left unmatched: 9. The CDR3 consists of 12 residues. The CDR3 coding sequence is TGTGCCAGCAGCTCCGCGACAGGGCGGGCTTTCTTT. Its translation: CASSSATGRAFF.

A few counts support this clonotype. The chain combines TRBV4-1 with TRBJ1-1, with D tentatively TRBD1 (6 bases). The CDR3 extends over 17 amino acids. Trimming shortened V by 0 bases and J by 3 bases, and 17 bases separated the two germline ends. Germline CDR1 is MGHRA and CDR2 is YSYEKL. Here the CDR3 reads CASSQEGGALGDTEAFF. The CDR3 nucleotides are TGCGCCAGCAGCCAAGAAGGGGGGGCGCTGGGGGACACTGAAGCTTTCTTT.

This clonotype was detected a few times. The rearrangement uses TRBV29-1 and TRBJ2-1, with TRBD2 matching over 9 bases. The V segment lost 8 bases and the J segment 1 base; nucleotides outside the gene matches: 9. The CDR3 is made up of 15 amino acids. CDR1 is SQVTM, CDR2 ANQGSEA, per germline. DNA for the CDR3: TGCAGCATCGTAGCGGGAGCCGCATCCTACAATGAGCAGTTCTTC. It codes for CSIVAGAASYNEQFF.

Concerning this clonotype: Being one base from a much bigger clone, this may be a read error. This chain joins TRBV20-1 and TRBJ2-5; 7 nucleotides agree with TRBD2. The CDR3 is 14 residues long. The trim removed 7 bases at V and 5 bases at J, leaving 13 bases unmatched. Germline V gene sequence: CDR1 DFQATT, CDR2 SNEGSKA (reference sequence). The CDR3 sequence is CSVETPRDYETQYF. Written as DNA, the CDR3 is TGCAGTGTTGAGACCCCAAGGGACTACGAGACCCAGTACTTC.

This sequence joins TRBV21-1 and TRBJ1-6. TRBV21-1 constitutes a pseudogene. CDR3 length: 14 amino acids. Written as DNA, the CDR3 is TGTGCCAGCAGCAAAGGGCAGAATAATTCACCCCTCCACTTT. It yields the protein CASSKGQNNSPLHF.

The rearrangement joins TRBV3-1 to TRBJ1-1; D is undetermined. CDR3 length: 16 amino acids. V lost 0 bases and J lost 0, with 11 bases in between. Germline loops: CDR1 LGHDT, CDR2 YNNKEL (reference sequence). CDR3 coding DNA: TGTGCCAGCAGCCAAGAAACCCTCCCTCTGAACACTGAAGCTTTCTTT. Protein product: CASSQETLPLNTEAFF.

This clonotype was counted a few times. This chain joins TRBV7-9 and TRBJ1-2; D not certain. V lost 5 bases and J lost 2, with 12 bases in between. This CDR3 comprises 14 residues. The V gene's germline CDR1 is SEHNR and CDR2 FQNEAQ (reference sequence). Here the CDR3 DNA reads TGTGCCAGCAGCCATTTCGCGCAGAACTATGGCTACACCTTC. Amino acids: CASSHFAQNYGYTF. The variable domain in full, with the rest retrieved from reference TRBV7-9 and TRBJ1-2, is DTGVSQNPRHKITKRGQNVTFRCDPISEHNRLYWYRQTLGQGPEFLTYFQNEAQLEKSRLLSDRFSAERPKGSFSTLEIQRTEQGDSAMYLCASSHFAQNYGYTFGSGTRLTVV.

In its sample, this clonotype was seen many times. The chain recombines TRBV12-3 or TRBV12-4 with TRBJ1-6, with 9 bases matching TRBD1. Trimming cost V 5 bases and J 9 bases; bases outside gene matches: 5. The CDR3 is made up of 14 amino acids. This chain's CDR3 is CASSEGQGRSPLHF. CDR3 DNA sequence: TGTGCCAGCAGTGAAGGACAGGGGCGTTCACCCCTCCACTTT.

The chain links TRBV20-1 to TRBJ2-5; possibly TRBD2 for D (6 bases). CDR3 size: 14 residues. The V and J ends lost 0 bases and 3 bases respectively, with 11 bases between them. Germline lookup yields CDR1 DFQATT and CDR2 SNEGSKA (reference sequence). This CDR3 reads CSAREGWREETQYF. The CDR3, as DNA: TGCAGTGCTAGAGAGGGTTGGAGGGAAGAGACCCAGTACTTC.

In its sample, this clonotype was seen a few times. This CDR3 is CASSQDLEGLFLNTEAFF. The CDR3 DNA reads TGTGCCAGCAGCCAAGATTTGGAGGGCCTTTTCCTGAACACTGAAGCTTTCTTT. The chain uses TRBV14 and TRBJ1-1; D gene uncertain. CDR1 is SGHDN, CDR2 FVKESK, per germline. The CDR3 spans 18 residues. Between the trimmed V and J ends, which lost 0 bases and 0 bases, there was a span of 17 bases.

This clonotype was seen ten or more times. The V gene is TRBV20-1, the J gene TRBJ2-3; 7 bases line up with TRBD2. The V gene's germline CDR1 is DFQATT and CDR2 SNEGSKA (reference sequence). The trim removed 1 base at V and 3 bases at J, leaving 7 bases unmatched. CDR3 length: 15 residues. The CDR3 coding sequence is TGCAGTGCTAGAGTCGCGGGAGAGCCGACAGATACGCAGTATTTT. This gives the protein CSARVAGEPTDTQYF.

This clonotype was counted ten times or more. This chain connects TRBV20-1 to TRBJ2-5; 8 bases are a match to TRBD2. V lost 1 base to trimming and J lost 5 bases; unmatched junction nucleotides: 9. This CDR3 region has 15 residues. CDR1 and CDR2 (germline): DFQATT, SNEGSKA (reference sequence). As DNA, the CDR3 is TGCAGTGCTAGAGGATTGGGACTAGGGTCGGAGACCCAGTACTTC. This codes for CSARGLGLGSETQYF.

This clonotype was seen a handful of times. Here the CDR3 DNA reads TGCGCCAGCAGCCACGCTACGACTAGCGAGTACTACGAGCAGTACTTC. Encoded protein: CASSHATTSEYYEQYF. The chain joins TRBV4-1 to TRBJ2-7, with 8 bases that match TRBD2. The CDR3 is 16 amino acids. Germline CDR1 reads MGHRA; CDR2 reads YSYEKL. After removal of 3 bases from V and 3 bases from J, the junction contained 10 bases not matched to a gene.

This clonotype has ten or more counts. The chain carries TRBV5-1 and TRBJ2-3, with 7 bases lining up with TRBD1. With 5 bases clipped from V and 1 base from J, the junction kept 4 bases outside the gene matches. The CDR3 is 14 amino acids. The germline CDR1 and CDR2 sequences are SGHRS and YFSETQ. For the CDR3, the DNA is TGCGCCAGCAGTCCGGGACAGCGCACAGATACGCAGTATTTT. This gives the protein CASSPGQRTDTQYF.

This clonotype was counted only a few times. The chain links TRBV12-3 or TRBV12-4 to TRBJ1-6, with 8 bases aligning to TRBD1. J was trimmed by 0 bases and V by 5 bases; bases with no gene match: 0. The CDR3 spans 15 residues. CDR3 bases: TGTGCCAGCAGTCAGGGGGCCTCCTATAATTCACCCCTCCACTTT. Translating gives CASSQGASYNSPLHF.